These 3 T cell receptor beta chains were all obtained from the same sample, sequenced in a study of OX40 agonist ivuxolimab in advanced cancers. TCRdb keeps only in-frame clones here, not all; method: immunoSEQ multiplex PCR. The table lists around 60,000 clones, 82% of them singletons. This specimen consisted of CD4+ or CD8+ T cells sorted from blood, obtained in a trial of the OX40 agonist ivuxolimab. The receptors here all came from an adult with an advanced solid tumor such as melanoma, head and neck, liver or kidney cancer.

This chain connects TRBV7-9 to TRBJ2-1, with TRBD1 identical over 7 bases. The CDR3 sequence is 15 residues long. Germline V gene sequence: CDR1 SEHNR, CDR2 FQNEAQ (reference sequence). Unmatched junction bases numbered 6, after V lost 5 bases and J lost 2 bases. The DNA of the CDR3 is TGTGCCAGCAGCCTGACCGGGACAGCCTACAATGAGCAGTTCTTC. Translated, it gives CASSLTGTAYNEQFF.

This clone was counted a few times. The chain carries TRBV29-1 and TRBJ2-1; TRBD1 might be the D (6 bases). V shed 7 bases and J shed 5 bases, with 12 bases lying between them. The germline V gene encodes CDR1 SQVTM and CDR2 ANQGSEA. There are 12 residues in the CDR3. The chain's CDR3 is CSAFGGDNEQFF. In DNA form, the CDR3 reads TGCAGCGCCTTTGGGGGCGACAATGAGCAGTTCTTC.

This clone appeared once. CDR3 nucleotide sequence: TGTGCCAGCAGCTTCGGCGGAATCTCCTACGAGCAGTACTTC. Encoded protein: CASSFGGISYEQYF. The chain is built from TRBV7-9 and TRBJ2-7; D is unresolved. Trimming pared 3 bases from V and 0 bases from J, leaving 9 bases between. Germline V gene data show CDR1 as SEHNR and CDR2 as FQNEAQ (reference sequence). This CDR3 comprises 14 residues.